Sequencing of this T cell receptor (beta chain) was carried out in a study of blood T cell repertoires in COVID-19. Study as a whole: Samples came from the United States, Italy and Spain, spanning acute and convalescent COVID-19. PBMCs, B-cell-depleted T cells, or T cells were the source of the cDNA or gDNA that made up the material.

In the original processing: From reference gene primer amplification, estimates of nucleated cell counts were derived. Sequencing was performed with immunoSEQ multiplex PCR; in TCRdb, only in-frame clones are kept and a portion is missing. V and J calls and clone size are copied from that table; D and trimming were computed from the DNA. The sample carries around 71,000 clones, 86% recorded once. Looked up from germline, CDR1 is SNHLY and CDR2 is FYNNEI. V was cut by 3 bases and J by 3 bases, with 9 bases left in between. The CDR3 is made up of 14 amino acids. This chain connects TRBV2 to TRBJ1-5; D is uncertain. The source of this sequence is an older woman with acute or convalescent COVID-19. Sequencing used peripheral blood. The DNA for the CDR3 is TGTGCCAGCAGTGACCGGGAGATCAATCAGCCCCAGCATTTT. As protein: CASSDREINQPQHF.